This T cell receptor (beta chain) was documented in a study of blood T cell repertoires in COVID-19 (dated by TCRdb to 2019 to 2021). Looking at the study overall: Collaborator samples came from the United States, Italy and Spain and covered acute and convalescent phases of COVID-19. The material from the prospective study consisted of cDNA or gDNA derived from T cells, B-cell-depleted T cells, or PBMCs. The dataset comprised deeply sampled blood TCRbeta repertoires from subjects exposed to, actively infected with, or recovered from COVID-19. The repertoires were released in a freely available public database intended as a resource for research on the immune response to SARS-CoV-2. The samples were drawn from the first 160 participants of the ongoing ImmuneRACE study and from 1,254 subjects provided by 6 global collaborators. The sample metadata nearly always contained a de-identified subject ID, COVID-19 status, age in years and sex. Where available, HLA class I and class II types were obtained from metadata supplied by the sample provider rather than from assay-based typing. What the study reported, not specific to this receptor: The amount of clinical and demographic metadata varied by source and participant and was provided uncurated.

In Seattle, one collaborating source enrolled patients while the infection was active and tracked those patients longitudinally over the course of disease. Whole blood was collected in K2EDTA tubes by collaborating institutions according to the institutions' own protocols. For TCRbeta analysis, collaborators shipped samples in one of three forms: frozen whole blood, isolated PBMCs, or DNA extracted from either of those sample types. Concerning this clone itself: The clone's antigen remains unknown. Base qualities are not at hand, and no much larger clone is one base apart.

V gives up 2 bases and J gives up 3 bases, and the segment between their germline ends measures 10 bases. Sequences SGHDN (CDR1) and FVKESK (CDR2) are obtained from the germline V gene. Reading from cysteine to phenylalanine, the CDR3 counts 14 amino acids. Only the CDR3 part of the read is kept: 42 bases, read in frame from the first base. The immunoSEQ Assay, a bias-controlled multiplex PCR, was used to amplify TCRbeta CDR3 regions from genomic DNA. Per the authors' processing: Nucleated cell counts per sample were estimated from amplification of reference gene primers within the assay. To quantify the absolute abundance of each unique TCRbeta CDR3 rearrangement, sequence reads were collapsed and filtered. For each sample, productive Simpson clonality was calculated as the square root of Simpson's diversity index across productive rearrangements. Drawn from immuneACCESS, this table holds only the in-frame rearrangements with V and J called that TCRdb kept. Clones are partly lost; checked studies trace under half to an unresolved V gene and leave the rest unexplained. Clone size and the V and J calls come from that table; the DNA yielded D and trimming. This sample holds more than 300,000 clones; around nine tenths were observed only once. The biggest ten clones account for 7.3% of the sample.

Material for sequencing was peripheral blood. This clonotype was obtained from a woman aged 70 to 79 with COVID-19, enrolled during active disease. The rearrangement combines TRBV14 with TRBJ1-2; TRBD1 is a possible D gene, resting on 5 matching bases. CDR3 loop: CASSQFSTDYGYTF. At the DNA level, the sequence is TGTGCCAGCAGCCAATTCTCGACAGACTATGGCTACACCTTC.